What follows is one T cell receptor (beta chain) and its context. Its antigen is currently not known. Per-base quality was not reported, and no clone a single base away is much larger than it. To sequence the TCRbeta CDR3 region, genomic DNA was isolated from the sorted cells. TCRbeta CDR3 regions were sequenced using the immunoSEQ Assay. Sourced from immuneACCESS, this table was stored by TCRdb with only in-frame sequences that have V and J called. A share of the clones is absent; for the studies checked, an unresolved V gene accounts for under half, and the remainder has no known explanation. Here the sample has 45,000 to 50,000 clones; around 89% occur a single time. About a third of the sample belongs to the ten largest clones. The trial excluded patients who had a history of autoimmune disease or who were on systemic immunosuppression. In every dose cohort, peripheral blood was drawn for TCR sequencing at baseline, cycle 4 day 1, and cycle 7 day 1. Samples came from an open-label, multicenter, first-in-human phase I dose-escalation trial of ivuxolimab. Adults with locally advanced or metastatic melanoma, renal cell, hepatocellular, or head and neck squamous cell carcinoma were enrolled in the trial. Before TCR sequencing, CD4+ and CD8+ T cells were separately sorted from peripheral blood.

At the junction V is shortened by 1 base and J by 3 bases, with 10 bases in between. Including cysteine and phenylalanine, the CDR3 has 14 amino acids. Just the 42-base CDR3 DNA is kept, in frame starting at base 1. CDR1 and CDR2 were assigned from the germline V gene as SGHNT and YENEEA. These data are taken from a study of OX40 agonist ivuxolimab in advanced cancers. General notes on the study: The costimulatory receptor OX40 (CD134) was targeted by ivuxolimab, a fully human IgG2 agonistic monoclonal antibody. Partial responses occurred in three dose-escalation patients: two with cutaneous melanoma and one with hepatocellular carcinoma. A male proportion of 70% to 90% and a mean age of approximately 62 years, ranging from 23 to 79, were recorded for the dose-escalation cohort. Intravenous ivuxolimab was administered to patients every 2 weeks at six dose levels: 0.01, 0.1, 0.3, 1.5, 3 and 10 mg/kg. The purpose of peripheral TCRbeta sequencing was to test whether ivuxolimab changed TCR sequence diversity and led to clonal T-cell expansion. Prior anti-PD-1, anti-PD-L1 or anti-CTLA-4 therapy was permitted, and checkpoint inhibitors had been received by less than 45% of dose-escalation patients. The monotherapy dose-escalation portion (N ≈ 55 patients) of the phase I ivuxolimab trial is reported in the paper. Among the roughly 52 dose-escalation patients, some 20 had hepatocellular carcinoma, about 15 melanoma, 9 renal cell carcinoma and 9 head and neck cancer. Summary of the overall study and its limitations: In partial responders in the 0.1-3.0 mg/kg groups, normalized peripheral clonal expansion was found to be among the lowest, especially among CD8+ T cells. The antigen specificity of the clonally expanded peripheral T cells was not determined. After ivuxolimab, more expanded clones were found on average in CD8+ T cells than in CD4+ T cells. Clonal expansion of both CD4+ and CD8+ blood T cells was observed from baseline to week 6 at doses 0.1 to 3.0 mg/kg. Low levels of normalized T-cell clonal expansion were also seen in some nonresponding patients.

The input for sequencing was CD4+ or CD8+ T cells sorted from blood, taken in a trial of the OX40 agonist ivuxolimab. This receptor was identified in an adult with an advanced solid tumor such as melanoma, head and neck, liver or kidney cancer. The V and J segments used are TRBV11-3 and TRBJ2-7; tentative D gene TRBD1, with 6 bases matching. The sequence in DNA is TGTGCCAGCAGCTTAGCATCAGGGGTCTACGAGCAGTACTTC. Its protein is CASSLASGVYEQYF. With the portions outside the CDR3 filled from the reference TRBV11-3 and TRBJ2-7 genes, the complete variable region becomes EAGVVQSPRYKIIEKKQPVAFWCNPISGHNTLYWYLQNLGQGPELLIRYENEEAVDDSQLPKDRFSAERLKGVDSTLKIQPAELGDSAVYLCASSLASGVYEQYFGPGTRLTVT.